The source of this T cell receptor beta chain is a study of blood T cell repertoires in COVID-19. For the study at large: The United States, Italy and Spain were the sources of the acute and convalescent COVID-19 samples. Sources were T cells, B-cell-depleted T cells, or PBMCs; the material itself was cDNA or gDNA.

Original processing methods: Estimated nucleated cell counts came from reference gene primer amplification. Produced via immunoSEQ multiplex PCR; TCRdb's table is partial and in-frame only. Clonal size and the V and J genes are those of that table, whereas D and trimming came from the DNA. Found here are roughly 100,000 clones, about 90% of them singletons; the top ten hold about 3.2%. The ends were cut back, 7 bases at V and 10 bases at J, with 14 bases in the middle. The CDR3 totals 12 residues. In germline, CDR1 is SGHAT, CDR2 FQNNGV. The sequence was collected from a human donor in a cohort sampled during active COVID-19. V gene TRBV11-2 combines with J gene TRBJ2-1; D is unresolved. What was sequenced was peripheral blood. CDR3 nucleotides: TGTGCCAGCACCCTGACTCGCCCGGAGCAGTTCTTC. Amino acids: CASTLTRPEQFF.